This T cell receptor (beta chain) was documented in a study of CD8 T cells in Susac syndrome. Study results and limitations: As the study acknowledged, the number of individuals who were part of its TCR sequencing and HLA analysis was relatively small.

Random hexamers were used to reverse transcribe the RNA input (roughly 0.5 to 1 ug). TCRdb processed the immunoSEQ multiplex PCR reads anew with MiXCR; each CDR3 protein has one entry. The table shows 160,000 or so distinct CDR3 sequences, with about 95% occurring only once. Trimming stripped 3 bases from V and 5 bases from J, with 17 bases between. The V gene's germline CDR1 is DFQATT and CDR2 SNEGSKA (reference sequence). This CDR3 is 15 amino acids long. Worth noting for this clonotype: Its antigen is as yet unknown.

The authors sequenced TCR beta from blood CD8+ and CD4+ T cells. The multiple sclerosis controls consisted of treatment-naive patients with relapsing-remitting disease, either stable or active. TEMRA cells were FACS-enriched, unlike CD8+ and CD4+ T cells, which were negatively isolated. The gene calls are TRBV20-1 and TRBJ2-1; a weak D match, TRBD2 (6 bases). This TCR came from a human donor with multiple sclerosis. Sequences were obtained from CD8+ T cells from PBMCs. This CDR3 is CSASGASDMDNEQFF. The CDR3 nucleotides read TGCAGTGCTAGCGGGGCTAGCGACATGGACAATGAGCAGTTCTTC.